Listed below are T cell receptor beta chains from one sample, sequenced in a study of T cells in Graves' hyperthyroidism and ophthalmopathy. TCRdb used MiXCR to reprocess the multiplex PCR reads, holding one entry per CDR3 protein. The top ten hold more than 30% of the sample, which has 660,000 or so distinct CDR3 sequences, 20% to 25% seen once. The sequencing sample was made of blood. The receptors were sampled from a man aged 25-45 years with Graves' ophthalmopathy. The CDR3 runs from the conserved cysteine through the conserved F or W. D genes are given only for firm matches. Clone sizes are given selectively: once, few, many, or a class where the clone is expanded.

j_gene | d_gene | v_gene | abundance | CDR3aa | CDR3nt
TRBJ1-5 | . | TRBV28 | . | CASSRLGGQPQHF | TGTGCCAGCAGCCGCCTCGGAGGTCAGCCCCAGCATTTT
TRBJ2-3 | TRBD1 | TRBV11-2 | many | CASSLGQVTDTQYF | TGTGCCAGCAGCCTAGGACAGGTGACAGATACGCAGTATTTT
TRBJ1-6 | . | TRBV18 | few | CASSPGVDSPLHF | TGTGCCAGCTCACCAGGGGTCGATTCACCCCTCCACTTT
TRBJ2-2 | . | TRBV28 | many | CATLTGGAGGELFF | TGTGCCACCTTAACTGGTGGAGCGGGCGGGGAGCTGTTTTTT
TRBJ1-1 | . | TRBV28 | many | CASRFWGPTEAFF | TGTGCCAGCAGGTTCTGGGGCCCCACTGAAGCTTTCTTT
TRBJ2-1 | . | TRBV7-2 | many | CASSLSPGYNEQFF | TGTGCCAGCAGCTTAAGCCCAGGATACAATGAGCAGTTCTTC
TRBJ1-5 | . | TRBV5-1 | . | CASSAGGTSNQPQHF | TGCGCCAGCAGCGCTGGGGGTACTAGCAATCAGCCCCAGCATTTT
TRBJ1-2 | . | TRBV19 | few | CASRADAYGYTF | TGTGCCAGCCGGGCGGATGCCTATGGCTACACCTTC
TRBJ2-3 | . | TRBV14 | . | CASSRGDDTDTQYF | TGTGCCAGCAGCCGAGGGGACGACACAGATACGCAGTATTTT
TRBJ2-3 | . | TRBV2 | few | CASSRTASSTDTQYF | TGTGCCAGCAGTCGGACTGCTTCTAGCACAGATACGCAGTATTTT
TRBJ2-3 | TRBD2 | TRBV28 | many | CASSSEASGTDTQYF | TGTGCCAGCAGTTCTGAGGCTAGCGGGACAGATACGCAGTATTTT
TRBJ2-7 | . | TRBV30 | many | CAWPYYPGDEQYF | TGTGCCTGGCCTTATTATCCCGGGGACGAGCAGTACTTC
TRBJ1-1 | . | TRBV12-3/TRBV12-4 | many | CASSFEGTEAFF | TGTGCCAGCAGTTTCGAGGGGACTGAAGCTTTCTTT
TRBJ1-2 | TRBD1 | TRBV6-2/TRBV6-3 | . | CASEGGQGIVNYGYTF | TGTGCCAGCGAAGGGGGACAGGGGATAGTTAACTATGGCTACACCTTC
TRBJ2-6 | . | TRBV4-3 | few | CASSQDRGSGANVLTF | TGCGCCAGCAGCCAAGATCGGGGGTCTGGGGCCAACGTCCTGACTTTC
TRBJ2-7 | . | TRBV5-1 | . | CASSPGTPRGEQYF | TGCGCCAGCAGCCCCGGGACTCCCCGCGGCGAGCAGTACTTC
TRBJ2-1 | TRBD2 | TRBV12-3/TRBV12-4 | many | CASSYTSGSVNEQFF | TGTGCCAGCAGTTATACTAGCGGGAGTGTTAATGAGCAGTTCTTC
TRBJ2-5 | TRBD1 | TRBV18 | many | CASSPRTGTTETQYF | TGTGCCAGCTCCCCCAGGACAGGGACCACTGAGACCCAGTACTTC
TRBJ2-3 | TRBD1 | TRBV11-1 | . | CASSLGDSYTDTQYF | TGTGCCAGCAGCTTGGGGGACAGCTACACAGATACGCAGTATTTT
TRBJ2-7 | . | TRBV7-3 | many | CARSSYEQYF | TGTGCCAGGAGCTCCTACGAGCAGTACTTC
TRBJ2-7 | TRBD2 | TRBV6-2/TRBV6-3 | . | CASSYYGTSGYEQYF | TGTGCCAGCAGTTACTACGGGACTAGCGGGTACGAGCAGTACTTC
TRBJ2-7 | . | TRBV6-9 | . | CASRGVGTYQRVGYEQYF | TGCGCCAGCCGAGGGGTGGGGACGTATCAGCGGGTTGGGTACGAGCAGTACTTC
TRBJ2-5 | . | TRBV9 | many | CASSSGQGQGETQYF | TGTGCCAGCAGCTCCGGCCAGGGGCAAGGAGAGACCCAGTACTTC